The rows below give T cell receptor beta chains drawn from one sample of a study of blood T cell repertoires in COVID-19. Produced via immunoSEQ multiplex PCR; TCRdb's table is partial and in-frame only. The table has about 240,000 clones, roughly 80% seen once; the top ten hold more than 9.5%. Sequencing was carried out using peripheral blood. Every receptor here comes from an elderly woman with acute or convalescent COVID-19. CDR3s include the opening cysteine and the closing phenylalanine or tryptophan. The order of the fields is clone size, D gene, V gene, J gene, CDR3 DNA, CDR3 protein. D genes are given only for firm matches. The size entry is marked missing in some rows and otherwise reads once, few, many or a size class.

clone size: once
D gene: TRBD2
V gene: TRBV3-1/TRBV3-2
J gene: TRBJ2-2
CDR3 DNA: TGTGCCAGCAGCCAAGAGGCGGGGACTAAGAACACCGGGGAGCTGTTTTTT
CDR3 protein: CASSQEAGTKNTGELFF

clone size: -
D gene: TRBD1
V gene: TRBV19
J gene: TRBJ2-3
CDR3 DNA: TGTGCCACTAGGGACAGGGTGTGGACAGATACGCAGTATTTT
CDR3 protein: CATRDRVWTDTQYF

clone size: -
D gene: TRBD1
V gene: TRBV6-6
J gene: TRBJ2-7
CDR3 DNA: TGTGCCAGCAGTTACTCCGGGACAGGCTACGAGCAGTACTTC
CDR3 protein: CASSYSGTGYEQYF

clone size: once
D gene: -
V gene: TRBV7-6
J gene: TRBJ2-3
CDR3 DNA: TGTGCCAGCAGCTATCCGACCCTATCCGGGGGAGCGGATACGCAGTATTTT
CDR3 protein: CASSYPTLSGGADTQYF

clone size: -
D gene: -
V gene: TRBV12-3/TRBV12-4
J gene: TRBJ1-2
CDR3 DNA: TGTGCCAGCAGTTTATGGGGGGAAGAGAGCTACACCTTC
CDR3 protein: CASSLWGEESYTF

clone size: -
D gene: -
V gene: TRBV10-3
J gene: TRBJ2-7
CDR3 DNA: TGTGCCATCAGTGAGTCCCGACAGACCGAGCAGTACTTC
CDR3 protein: CAISESRQTEQYF

clone size: -
D gene: TRBD1
V gene: TRBV18
J gene: TRBJ1-2
CDR3 DNA: TGTGCCAGCTCACCACTCCGGGACAGATCTAACTATGGCTACACCTTC
CDR3 protein: CASSPLRDRSNYGYTF

clone size: -
D gene: -
V gene: TRBV28
J gene: TRBJ2-2
CDR3 DNA: TGTGCCAGCAGTTTATATAGTGGCAGGGGATGGGGAAACACCGGGGAGCTGTTTTTT
CDR3 protein: CASSLYSGRGWGNTGELFF

clone size: few
D gene: -
V gene: TRBV6-5
J gene: TRBJ2-7
CDR3 DNA: TGTGCCAGCAGTTACTCTGGCACAGGCTCCTACGAGCAGTACTTC
CDR3 protein: CASSYSGTGSYEQYF

clone size: -
D gene: -
V gene: TRBV7-3
J gene: TRBJ1-6
CDR3 DNA: TGTGCCAGCAGCCTACGGGGGTATAATTCACCCCTCCACTTT
CDR3 protein: CASSLRGYNSPLHF

clone size: -
D gene: -
V gene: TRBV5-1
J gene: TRBJ1-1
CDR3 DNA: TGCGCCAGCAGCTTAATCGGACAGCCGAACACTGAAGCTTTCTTT
CDR3 protein: CASSLIGQPNTEAFF

clone size: -
D gene: TRBD1
V gene: TRBV24-1
J gene: TRBJ2-5
CDR3 DNA: TGTGCCACCAGTGATTTGCCTCGGACAGGGCTAGAGACCCAGTACTTC
CDR3 protein: CATSDLPRTGLETQYF

clone size: -
D gene: TRBD1
V gene: TRBV5-1
J gene: TRBJ2-7
CDR3 DNA: TGCGCCAGCAGCCCCAGGACAGGAGGATACGAGCAGTACTTC
CDR3 protein: CASSPRTGGYEQYF

clone size: -
D gene: -
V gene: TRBV30
J gene: TRBJ1-1
CDR3 DNA: TGTGCCTGGAGTGTCCCGTCTATTGGTTACACTGAAGCTTTCTTT
CDR3 protein: CAWSVPSIGYTEAFF

clone size: -
D gene: TRBD2
V gene: TRBV7-2
J gene: TRBJ2-2
CDR3 DNA: TGTGCCAGCAGCTTATTTCATGGGACTAGCGGGGTCACCGGGGAGCTGTTTTTT
CDR3 protein: CASSLFHGTSGVTGELFF

clone size: -
D gene: TRBD1
V gene: TRBV28
J gene: TRBJ1-1
CDR3 DNA: TGTGCCAGCAGCCTACAGGGGGCCCGGGGTCCTGAAGCTTTCTTT
CDR3 protein: CASSLQGARGPEAFF

clone size: -
D gene: -
V gene: TRBV18
J gene: TRBJ2-7
CDR3 DNA: TGTGCCAGCTCACCACATAAGGGGTCCTCCTACGAGCAGTACTTC
CDR3 protein: CASSPHKGSSYEQYF

clone size: -
D gene: -
V gene: TRBV18
J gene: TRBJ1-5
CDR3 DNA: TGTGCCAGCTCACCACAAAGGACAGACTTATATCAGCCCCAGCATTTT
CDR3 protein: CASSPQRTDLYQPQHF

clone size: -
D gene: TRBD1
V gene: TRBV6-4
J gene: TRBJ2-2
CDR3 DNA: TGTGCCAGCAGTGGTGGGACAGGGGACACCGGGGAGCTGTTTTTT
CDR3 protein: CASSGGTGDTGELFF

clone size: -
D gene: -
V gene: TRBV6-1
J gene: TRBJ1-6
CDR3 DNA: TGTGCCAGCAGTGAAGCGGAGGCTACAGGGTTCGGACCCCTCCACTTT
CDR3 protein: CASSEAEATGFGPLHF

clone size: -
D gene: TRBD1
V gene: TRBV6-5
J gene: TRBJ1-6
CDR3 DNA: TGTGCCAGCGGTACAGGGGGTTCACCCCTCCACTTT
CDR3 protein: CASGTGGSPLHF

clone size: many
D gene: -
V gene: TRBV3-1/TRBV3-2
J gene: TRBJ2-2
CDR3 DNA: TGTGCCAGCAGCCAAGATTCCAGGGGCACCGGGGAGCTGTTTTTT
CDR3 protein: CASSQDSRGTGELFF